These T cell receptor beta chains were read from a single sample in a study of cytomegalovirus exposure and HLA in healthy donors. Sequencing used immunoSEQ multiplex PCR; TCRdb keeps in-frame clones, though not all of them. The table has 110,000 to 150,000 clones, 60% to 80% seen once; the top ten hold under 2%. Sequencing used PBMCs. The source of these receptors is a female donor in good health and CMV-seronegative. The CDR3 runs from the conserved cysteine through the conserved F or W. The D gene is left open where the match is weak. Size values are once, few and many counts, or a class for expanded clones, and some rows have none.

v_call: TRBV28; d_call: TRBD1; clone_size: -; j_call: TRBJ1-1; cdr3_aa: CASSSPTGEPRTEAFF; cdr3_nt: TGTGCCAGCAGTTCCCCAACAGGGGAACCGCGCACTGAAGCTTTCTTT
v_call: TRBV19; d_call: TRBD1; clone_size: -; j_call: TRBJ1-2; cdr3_aa: CASSLPGQGENPLGYTF; cdr3_nt: TGTGCCAGTAGCCTACCGGGACAGGGTGAAAATCCCCTAGGCTACACCTTC
v_call: TRBV27; d_call: -; clone_size: -; j_call: TRBJ2-3; cdr3_aa: CASSLLVRDSGRDTQYF; cdr3_nt: TGTGCCAGCAGTTTACTCGTCCGGGACTCAGGGAGGGATACGCAGTATTTT
v_call: TRBV6-1; d_call: TRBD2; clone_size: -; j_call: TRBJ2-3; cdr3_aa: CASSEGVGGATDTQYF; cdr3_nt: TGTGCCAGCAGTGAAGGTGTCGGGGGGGCCACAGATACGCAGTATTTT
v_call: TRBV28; d_call: TRBD1; clone_size: -; j_call: TRBJ1-5; cdr3_aa: CASSQAPGQGAGNQPQHF; cdr3_nt: TGTGCCAGCAGTCAGGCCCCGGGACAGGGGGCCGGGAATCAGCCCCAGCATTTT
v_call: TRBV5-1; d_call: -; clone_size: -; j_call: TRBJ1-3; cdr3_aa: CASSLAGYSGNTIYF; cdr3_nt: TGCGCCAGCAGCTTGGCCGGGTACTCTGGAAACACCATATATTTT
v_call: TRBV7-9; d_call: -; clone_size: -; j_call: TRBJ1-3; cdr3_aa: CASSLDPRAGRNTIYF; cdr3_nt: TGTGCCAGCAGCTTAGACCCCAGGGCGGGGAGAAACACCATATATTTT
v_call: TRBV5-8; d_call: TRBD2; clone_size: -; j_call: TRBJ2-1; cdr3_aa: CASSYLGREVYNEQFF; cdr3_nt: TGTGCCAGCAGCTACCTTGGGAGGGAGGTTTACAATGAGCAGTTCTTC
v_call: TRBV13; d_call: -; clone_size: -; j_call: TRBJ2-7; cdr3_aa: CASSLRGEQYF; cdr3_nt: TGTGCCAGCAGCCTACGCGGGGAGCAGTACTTC
v_call: TRBV6-1; d_call: -; clone_size: once; j_call: TRBJ1-2; cdr3_aa: CASSDFDGYTF; cdr3_nt: TGTGCCAGCAGCGACTTCGATGGCTACACCTTC
v_call: TRBV6-1; d_call: TRBD1; clone_size: -; j_call: TRBJ2-7; cdr3_aa: CASASGTGNYEQYF; cdr3_nt: TGTGCCAGCGCTTCCGGGACAGGGAACTACGAGCAGTACTTC
v_call: TRBV7-6; d_call: -; clone_size: -; j_call: TRBJ2-1; cdr3_aa: CASSFGVGAAPDNEQFF; cdr3_nt: TGTGCCAGCAGCTTTGGAGTAGGGGCCGCCCCAGACAATGAGCAGTTCTTC
v_call: TRBV15; d_call: -; clone_size: few; j_call: TRBJ1-4; cdr3_aa: CATSREPRYNEKLFF; cdr3_nt: TGTGCCACCAGCAGAGAACCGAGGTATAATGAAAAACTGTTTTTT
v_call: TRBV7-9; d_call: TRBD1; clone_size: -; j_call: TRBJ1-1; cdr3_aa: CSSSLRQGDGTEAFF; cdr3_nt: TGTTCCAGCAGCCTACGACAGGGGGACGGCACTGAAGCTTTCTTT
v_call: TRBV6-6; d_call: -; clone_size: -; j_call: TRBJ2-7; cdr3_aa: CASSYSMAGNEQYF; cdr3_nt: TGTGCCAGCAGTTACTCGATGGCAGGGAACGAGCAGTACTTC
v_call: TRBV30; d_call: TRBD2; clone_size: -; j_call: TRBJ2-3; cdr3_aa: CACSADGTSVRTSTDTQYF; cdr3_nt: TGTGCCTGTTCCGCTGACGGGACTAGCGTCCGTACTAGCACAGATACGCAGTATTTT
v_call: TRBV2; d_call: -; clone_size: many; j_call: TRBJ1-5; cdr3_aa: CASSAVAGGFNQPQHF; cdr3_nt: TGTGCCAGCAGTGCGGTCGCGGGGGGGTTCAATCAGCCCCAGCATTTT
v_call: TRBV25-1; d_call: -; clone_size: -; j_call: TRBJ2-1; cdr3_aa: CASSEWGENEQFF; cdr3_nt: TGTGCCAGCAGTGAATGGGGCGAGAATGAGCAGTTCTTC
v_call: TRBV7-3; d_call: TRBD1; clone_size: -; j_call: TRBJ2-3; cdr3_aa: CASSSGQDTDTQYF; cdr3_nt: TGTGCCAGCAGCTCAGGACAGGATACAGATACGCAGTATTTT
v_call: TRBV5-5; d_call: TRBD1; clone_size: -; j_call: TRBJ2-5; cdr3_aa: CASSLGDRVDETQYF; cdr3_nt: TGTGCCAGCAGCTTGGGGGACAGGGTCGACGAGACCCAGTACTTC
v_call: TRBV11-2; d_call: -; clone_size: -; j_call: TRBJ2-7; cdr3_aa: CASSLGGSYEQYF; cdr3_nt: TGTGCCAGCAGCTTAGGCGGCTCCTACGAGCAGTACTTC
v_call: TRBV10-2; d_call: -; clone_size: few; j_call: TRBJ2-3; cdr3_aa: CASSERGGSDTQYF; cdr3_nt: TGCGCCAGCAGTGAGAGGGGGGGGTCTGATACGCAGTATTTT
v_call: TRBV6-5; d_call: TRBD1; clone_size: -; j_call: TRBJ1-1; cdr3_aa: CASSRGTENTEAFF; cdr3_nt: TGTGCCAGCAGTCGAGGGACAGAAAACACTGAAGCTTTCTTT
v_call: TRBV9; d_call: -; clone_size: -; j_call: TRBJ1-3; cdr3_aa: CASSVGARSSGNTIYF; cdr3_nt: TGTGCCAGCAGCGTAGGCGCCAGGTCCTCTGGAAACACCATATATTTT
v_call: TRBV5-1; d_call: -; clone_size: -; j_call: TRBJ1-4; cdr3_aa: CASSLGGGNEKLFF; cdr3_nt: TGCGCCAGCAGCTTGGGCGGTGGAAACGAAAAACTGTTTTTT
v_call: TRBV25-1; d_call: TRBD1; clone_size: few; j_call: TRBJ1-2; cdr3_aa: CASSDYRGNGYTF; cdr3_nt: TGTGCCAGCAGTGATTACAGGGGGAATGGCTACACCTTC
v_call: TRBV29-1; d_call: -; clone_size: few; j_call: TRBJ2-2; cdr3_aa: CSVSGGDTGELFF; cdr3_nt: TGCAGCGTTTCAGGCGGGGACACCGGGGAGCTGTTTTTT
v_call: TRBV6-6; d_call: -; clone_size: -; j_call: TRBJ1-6; cdr3_aa: CASTSPGPLHF; cdr3_nt: TGTGCCAGCACCTCCCCGGGGCCCCTCCACTTT
v_call: TRBV7-2; d_call: -; clone_size: -; j_call: TRBJ2-1; cdr3_aa: CASSSLVMQFF; cdr3_nt: TGTGCCAGCAGCTCCTTAGTGATGCAGTTCTTC
v_call: TRBV11-1; d_call: TRBD2; clone_size: -; j_call: TRBJ2-7; cdr3_aa: CASGISGGHSSYEQYF; cdr3_nt: TGTGCCAGCGGGATTAGCGGGGGTCACAGCTCCTACGAGCAGTACTTC
v_call: TRBV7-2; d_call: TRBD1; clone_size: -; j_call: TRBJ1-3; cdr3_aa: CASSLGNRGSGNTIYF; cdr3_nt: TGTGCCAGCAGCTTGGGAAACAGGGGATCTGGAAACACCATATATTTT
v_call: TRBV5-4; d_call: TRBD1; clone_size: -; j_call: TRBJ1-3; cdr3_aa: CASSLPEDRTTGNTIYF; cdr3_nt: TGTGCCAGCAGCCTACCGGAGGACAGGACTACTGGAAACACCATATATTTT
v_call: TRBV6-5; d_call: -; clone_size: -; j_call: TRBJ1-2; cdr3_aa: CASSYYSGEGYTF; cdr3_nt: TGTGCCAGCAGTTACTATTCAGGGGAGGGCTACACCTTC
v_call: TRBV9; d_call: -; clone_size: -; j_call: TRBJ1-1; cdr3_aa: CASSVDGPGNTEAFF; cdr3_nt: TGTGCCAGCAGCGTTGATGGCCCAGGGAACACTGAAGCTTTCTTT
v_call: TRBV15; d_call: TRBD1; clone_size: once; j_call: TRBJ2-1; cdr3_aa: CATSRNRDRGLSYNEQFF; cdr3_nt: TGTGCCACCAGCAGAAACCGGGACAGGGGGCTTTCCTACAATGAGCAGTTCTTC
v_call: TRBV9; d_call: -; clone_size: -; j_call: TRBJ1-1; cdr3_aa: CASSVEPGGLTEAFF; cdr3_nt: TGTGCCAGCAGCGTAGAGCCCGGGGGTTTGACTGAAGCTTTCTTT
v_call: TRBV4-2; d_call: TRBD2; clone_size: -; j_call: TRBJ2-1; cdr3_aa: CASSQDEASGPYNEQFF; cdr3_nt: TGTGCCAGCAGCCAAGATGAAGCTAGCGGACCTTACAATGAGCAGTTCTTC
v_call: TRBV11-2; d_call: -; clone_size: -; j_call: TRBJ1-1; cdr3_aa: CASSPFMASNTEAFF; cdr3_nt: TGTGCCAGCAGCCCGTTCATGGCATCGAACACTGAAGCTTTCTTT
v_call: TRBV4-2; d_call: -; clone_size: -; j_call: TRBJ2-7; cdr3_aa: CASSHDLVYRYF; cdr3_nt: TGTGCCAGCAGCCACGATCTAGTTTACCGGTACTTC
v_call: TRBV11-2; d_call: -; clone_size: once; j_call: TRBJ2-5; cdr3_aa: CASSTPNQETQYF; cdr3_nt: TGTGCCAGCAGCACTCCTAATCAAGAGACCCAGTACTTC
v_call: TRBV7-6; d_call: -; clone_size: few; j_call: TRBJ2-7; cdr3_aa: CASSPSSDEQYF; cdr3_nt: TGTGCCAGCAGCCCGTCCTCGGACGAGCAGTACTTC
v_call: TRBV2; d_call: TRBD2; clone_size: -; j_call: TRBJ2-3; cdr3_aa: CASRRGTSGSDTQYF; cdr3_nt: TGTGCCAGCAGGCGCGGGACTAGCGGGTCGGATACGCAGTATTTT
v_call: TRBV25-1; d_call: -; clone_size: few; j_call: TRBJ1-4; cdr3_aa: CASMEGATNEKLFF; cdr3_nt: TGTGCCAGCATGGAAGGAGCAACTAATGAAAAACTGTTTTTT
v_call: TRBV25-1; d_call: -; clone_size: -; j_call: TRBJ1-1; cdr3_aa: CASSDSIMNTEAFF; cdr3_nt: TGTGCCAGCAGTGATTCAATCATGAACACTGAAGCTTTCTTT
v_call: TRBV13; d_call: TRBD1; clone_size: -; j_call: TRBJ1-6; cdr3_aa: CASSLEAGGSSPLHF; cdr3_nt: TGTGCCAGCAGCTTAGAGGCAGGGGGCAGTTCACCCCTCCACTTT